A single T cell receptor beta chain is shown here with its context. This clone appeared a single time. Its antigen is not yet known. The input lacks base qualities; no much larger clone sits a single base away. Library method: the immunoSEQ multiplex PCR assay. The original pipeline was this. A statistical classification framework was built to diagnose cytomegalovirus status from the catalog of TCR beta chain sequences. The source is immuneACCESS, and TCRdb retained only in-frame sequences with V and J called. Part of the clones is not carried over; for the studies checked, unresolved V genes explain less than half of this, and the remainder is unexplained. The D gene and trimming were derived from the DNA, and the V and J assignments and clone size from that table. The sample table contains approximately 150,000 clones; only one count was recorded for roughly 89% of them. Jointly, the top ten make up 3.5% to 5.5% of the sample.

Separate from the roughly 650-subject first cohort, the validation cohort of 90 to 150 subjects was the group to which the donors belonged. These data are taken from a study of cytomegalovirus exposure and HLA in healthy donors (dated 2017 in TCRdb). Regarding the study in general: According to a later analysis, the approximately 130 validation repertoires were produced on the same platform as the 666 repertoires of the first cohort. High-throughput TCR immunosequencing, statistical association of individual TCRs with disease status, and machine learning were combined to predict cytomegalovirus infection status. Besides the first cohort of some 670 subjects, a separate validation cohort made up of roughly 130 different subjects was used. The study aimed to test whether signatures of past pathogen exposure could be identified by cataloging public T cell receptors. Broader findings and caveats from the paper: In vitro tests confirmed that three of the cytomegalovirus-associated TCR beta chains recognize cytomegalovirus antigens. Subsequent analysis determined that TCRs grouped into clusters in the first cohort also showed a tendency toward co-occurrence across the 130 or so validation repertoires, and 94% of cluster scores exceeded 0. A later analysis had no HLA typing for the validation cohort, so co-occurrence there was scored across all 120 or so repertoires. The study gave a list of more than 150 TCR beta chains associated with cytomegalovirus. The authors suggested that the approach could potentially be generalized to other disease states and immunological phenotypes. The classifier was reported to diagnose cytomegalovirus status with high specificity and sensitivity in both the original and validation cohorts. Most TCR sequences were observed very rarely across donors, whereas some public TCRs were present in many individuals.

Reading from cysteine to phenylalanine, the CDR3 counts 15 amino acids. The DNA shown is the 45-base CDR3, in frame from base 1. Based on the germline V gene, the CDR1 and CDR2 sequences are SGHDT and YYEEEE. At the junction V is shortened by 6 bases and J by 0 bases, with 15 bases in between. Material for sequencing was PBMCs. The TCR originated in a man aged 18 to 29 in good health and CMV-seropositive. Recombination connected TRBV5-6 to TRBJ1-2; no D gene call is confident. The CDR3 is CASNRAVPTNYGYTF. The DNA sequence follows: TGTGCCAGCAATCGCGCCGTACCAACTAACTATGGCTACACCTTC.